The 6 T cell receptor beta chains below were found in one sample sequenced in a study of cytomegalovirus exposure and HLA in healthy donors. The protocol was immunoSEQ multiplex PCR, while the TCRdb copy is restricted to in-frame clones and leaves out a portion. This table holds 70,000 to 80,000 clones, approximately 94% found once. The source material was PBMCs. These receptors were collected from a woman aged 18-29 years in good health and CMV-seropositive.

The CDR3 DNA follows: TGTGCCAGCAGCTTGGTCGGGATTTCAGACGGTGGAAACACCATATATTTT. Translating gives CASSLVGISDGGNTIYF. The chain employs TRBV5-5 and TRBJ1-3, with D uncertain. CDR1 is SGHKS, CDR2 YYEKEE, per germline (reference sequence). Trimming left V 0 bases short and J 3 bases short, with 16 bases between. This CDR3 region has 17 residues.

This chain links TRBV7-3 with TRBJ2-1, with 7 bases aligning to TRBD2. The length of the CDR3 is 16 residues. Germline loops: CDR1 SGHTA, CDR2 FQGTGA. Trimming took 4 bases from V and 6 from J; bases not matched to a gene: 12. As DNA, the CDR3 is TGTGCCAGCAGCTCAACCTTTGCGGGAGAGGGCAATGAGCAGTTCTTC. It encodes CASSSTFAGEGNEQFF.

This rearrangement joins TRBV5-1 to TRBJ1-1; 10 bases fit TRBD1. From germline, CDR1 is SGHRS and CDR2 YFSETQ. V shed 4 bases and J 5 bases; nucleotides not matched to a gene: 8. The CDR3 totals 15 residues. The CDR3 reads CASSGGDRGRTEAFF. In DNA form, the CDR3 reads TGCGCCAGCAGCGGGGGGGACAGGGGAAGAACTGAAGCTTTCTTT.

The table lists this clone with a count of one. CDR3 sequence (DNA): TGTGCCAGCAGCCATGGAGGAAGGGGGAGCACAGATACGCAGTATTTT. This translates into CASSHGGRGSTDTQYF. The chain carries TRBV7-3 and TRBJ2-3, with D perhaps matching TRBD1 (6 bases). Germline V gene sequence: CDR1 SGHTA, CDR2 FQGTGA. This CDR3 comprises 16 residues. V shed 5 bases and J shed 0 bases, with 15 bases lying between them.

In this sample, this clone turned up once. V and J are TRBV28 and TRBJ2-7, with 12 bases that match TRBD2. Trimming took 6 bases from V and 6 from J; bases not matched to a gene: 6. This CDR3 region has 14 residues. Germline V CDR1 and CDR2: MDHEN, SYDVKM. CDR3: CASRLAGGPGEQYF. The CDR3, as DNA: TGTGCCAGCAGGCTAGCGGGAGGGCCTGGCGAGCAGTACTTC.

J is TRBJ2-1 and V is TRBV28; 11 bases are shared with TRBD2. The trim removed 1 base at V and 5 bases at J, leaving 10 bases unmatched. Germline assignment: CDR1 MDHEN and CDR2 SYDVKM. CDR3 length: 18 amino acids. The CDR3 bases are TGTGCCAGCAGTTTATTCCTCCGGCTAGCGGGAGGCCACAATGAGCAGTTCTTC. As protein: CASSLFLRLAGGHNEQFF.